The 23 T cell receptor beta chains below were found in one sample sequenced in a study of blood T cell repertoires in COVID-19. Assay: immunoSEQ multiplex PCR; the TCRdb copy retains only in-frame clones and omits some. Found here are around 140,000 clones, just under 85% of them singletons; the top ten hold more than 3%. Sequencing used PBMCs or T cells enriched from blood (not recorded which). These receptors were obtained from a woman between 45 and 60 years old with acute COVID-19.

The rearrangement links TRBV7-2 to TRBJ1-1; TRBD1 might be the D (5 bases). The CDR3 loop spans 15 amino acids. Germline CDR1 reads SGHTA; CDR2 reads FQGNSA. The ends were cut back, 0 bases at V and 4 bases at J, with 12 bases in the middle. The CDR3 DNA sequence: TGTGCCAGCAGCTTAGCGGCAGGGATGGGCACTGAAGCTTTCTTT. This sequence encodes CASSLAAGMGTEAFF. The full variable domain, in which reference TRBV7-2 and TRBJ1-1 provide the parts outside the CDR3, is GAGVSQSPSNKVTEKGKDVELRCDPISGHTALYWYRQSLGQGLEFLIYFQGNSAPDKSGLPSDRFSAERTGGSVSTLTIQRTQQEDSAVYLCASSLAAGMGTEAFFGQGTRLTVV.

This clone has only a few counts. The chain recombines TRBV9 with TRBJ1-1; no clear D. Germline V gives CDR1 SGDLS, CDR2 YYNGEE. CDR3 length: 13 amino acids. Trimming shortened V by 0 bases and J by 4 bases, and 7 bases separated the two germline ends. The CDR3 here is CASSVARSTEAFF. Written as DNA, the CDR3 is TGTGCCAGCAGCGTAGCACGGTCCACTGAAGCTTTCTTT.

The chain recombines TRBV5-1 with TRBJ2-5; 8 bases match TRBD2. Germline V gene lookup returns CDR1 SGHRS and CDR2 YFSETQ. J lost 2 bases, V lost 4 bases, and 7 bases had no gene match. There are 15 residues in the CDR3. The CDR3 coding sequence is TGCGCCAGCAGCCGATCTACTAGCGGACAAGAGACCCAGTACTTC. Its protein is CASSRSTSGQETQYF.

In DNA, the CDR3 is TGTGCCAGCAGCTTGTCGGCGGGGCGGAAGACCCAGTACTTC. The encoded protein is CASSLSAGRKTQYF. This chain uses TRBV5-6 with TRBJ2-5; D possibly corresponds to TRBD2 (6 bases). This CDR3 is built from 14 residues. Germline lookup yields CDR1 SGHDT and CDR2 YYEEEE. With 1 base removed from V and 6 bases from J, the gap between germline ends came to 13 bases.

The CDR3 protein is CASSPGAGVGNEQFF. The DNA for the CDR3 is TGTGCCAGCAGTCCTGGGGCGGGAGTTGGGAATGAGCAGTTCTTC. This chain links TRBV6-5 with TRBJ2-1; TRBD2 agrees at 7 bases. V shed 5 bases, J shed 7 bases, and the junction held 11 bases outside the gene matches. Germline lookup yields CDR1 MNHEY and CDR2 SVGAGI. The CDR3 loop spans 15 amino acids.

This clone was detected only a few times. The chain uses TRBV9 and TRBJ2-7; 10 bases match TRBD1. This CDR3 has 15 residues. After removal of 4 bases from V and 5 bases from J, the junction contained 9 bases not matched to a gene. CDR1 SGDLS and CDR2 YYNGEE come from the germline V gene. The CDR3 nucleotides read TGTGCCAGCAGCAAGACCGGGACAGGGGATCACGAGCAGTACTTC. It is translated as CASSKTGTGDHEQYF.

The chain uses TRBV7-3 and TRBJ2-2; possibly TRBD1 for D (6 bases). Trimming left V 5 bases short and J 7 bases short, with 14 bases between. The CDR3 extends over 14 amino acids. Germline V gene lookup returns CDR1 SGHTA and CDR2 FQGTGA. The CDR3 protein is CASSEGQGGGELFF. The CDR3 nucleotides are TGTGCCAGCAGCGAGGGCCAAGGGGGCGGGGAGCTGTTTTTT.

The genes are TRBV19 and TRBJ1-5; the D gene is possibly TRBD1 (6 bases). V was cut by 7 bases and J by 6 bases, with 16 bases left in between. From germline, CDR1 is LNHDA and CDR2 SQIVND (reference sequence). The CDR3 totals 14 residues. The CDR3 DNA is TGTGCCAGTAATCCGGGCAGGGGATTTCAGCCCCAGCATTTT. It codes for CASNPGRGFQPQHF. Variable domain in full (rest from reference TRBV19 and TRBJ1-5): DGGITQSPKYLFRKEGQNVTLSCEQNLNHDAMYWYRQDPGQGLRLIYYSQIVNDFQKGDIAEGYSVSREKKESFPLTVTSAQKNPTAFYLCASNPGRGFQPQHFGDGTRLSIL.

This chain uses TRBV5-1 with TRBJ1-4; TRBD1 matches at 7 bases. The CDR3 length is 14 residues. The germline V gene has CDR1 SGHRS and CDR2 YFSETQ. V lost 2 bases to trimming and J lost 8 bases; unmatched junction nucleotides: 6. The chain's CDR3 is CASSFDRENEKLFF. In DNA form, the CDR3 reads TGCGCCAGCAGCTTTGACAGGGAAAACGAAAAACTGTTTTTT.

The chain employs TRBV5-1 and TRBJ2-1, with D perhaps TRBD2 (6 bases). The CDR3 totals 16 residues. Trimming took 0 bases from V and 9 from J, leaving 19 bases between them. Germline assignment: CDR1 SGHRS and CDR2 YFSETQ. CDR3 region: CASSLATSLLGSEQFF. The CDR3, as DNA: TGCGCCAGCAGCTTGGCGACTAGTTTGTTAGGCAGTGAGCAGTTCTTC. Together with reference TRBV5-1 and TRBJ2-1, the CDR3 gives the full variable domain: KAGVTQTPRYLIKTRGQQVTLSCSPISGHRSVSWYQQTPGQGLQFLFEYFSETQRNKGNFPGRFSGRQFSNSRSEMNVSTLELGDSALYLCASSLATSLLGSEQFFGPGTRLTVL.

This chain joins TRBV4-3 and TRBJ1-3, with D possibly being TRBD1 (5 bases). Germline CDR1 LGHNA, CDR2 YSLEER. The CDR3 loop spans 18 amino acids. V dropped 0 bases and J dropped 1 base, with 16 bases sitting between them. The CDR3 sequence: CASSQDAGGGRSGNTIYF. The CDR3 DNA sequence: TGCGCCAGCAGCCAAGATGCGGGGGGGGGTCGGTCTGGAAACACCATATATTTT.

CDR3 nucleotides: TGTGCCAGCAGTTTGAGGGGGAGTCAACTCTATGGCTACACCTTC. Translated, it gives CASSLRGSQLYGYTF. The V gene is TRBV27, the J gene TRBJ1-2; maybe TRBD1 (6 bases). V lost 3 bases and J lost 4, with 15 bases in between. The CDR3 spans 15 residues. Germline CDR1 MNHEY, CDR2 SMNVEV (reference sequence).

This clone was observed a single time. The CDR3 region has the DNA TGTGCCAGCAGCGTAGTGGCTAGCGGAAGCTCCTACGAGCAGTACTTC. Its translation is CASSVVASGSSYEQYF. The chain combines TRBV9 with TRBJ2-7, with 7 bases matching TRBD2. The CDR3 has 16 residues. Trimming removed 0 bases from V and 0 bases from J; junction bases left unmatched: 6. Germline-derived CDR1 and CDR2 are SGDLS and YYNGEE.

The genes are TRBV5-1 and TRBJ1-1, with 9 positions matching TRBD1. The germline V gene encodes CDR1 SGHRS and CDR2 YFSETQ. Germline trimming cut 0 bases from V and 8 bases from J; bases unmatched to any gene: 8. The CDR3 has 15 amino acids. The CDR3: CASSLGHTGGAEAFF. The CDR3 bases are TGCGCCAGCAGCTTGGGTCACACAGGGGGCGCGGAAGCTTTCTTT.

The V call is TRBV28, the J call TRBJ2-7, with 7 nucleotides matching TRBD1. The length of the CDR3 is 14 residues. CDR1 MDHEN and CDR2 SYDVKM come from the germline V gene. The V and J ends lost 3 bases and 3 bases, in that order; junction bases with no gene match: 5. CDR3: CASSLGTESYEQYF. The CDR3, as DNA: TGTGCCAGCAGTTTGGGGACAGAGAGCTACGAGCAGTACTTC. Full variable domain (outside the CDR3, taken from reference TRBV28 and TRBJ2-7): DVKVTQSSRYLVKRTGEKVFLECVQDMDHENMFWYRQDPGLGLRLIYFSYDVKMKEKGDIPEGYSVSREKKERFSLILESASTNQTSMYLCASSLGTESYEQYFGPGTRLTVT.

This chain uses TRBV18 with TRBJ1-1; no firm D call. The V gene's germline CDR1 is KGHSH and CDR2 LQKENI. Between the trimmed V and J ends, which lost 2 bases and 6 bases, there was a span of 16 bases. This CDR3 has 15 residues. Here the CDR3 reads CASSPTRQRTPEAFF. CDR3 coding DNA: TGTGCCAGCTCACCAACCCGGCAGCGGACGCCTGAAGCTTTCTTT.

The CDR3 bases are TGTGCCAGCAGGACCGGGGTTGAGCAGTTCTTC. It translates to CASRTGVEQFF. The chain employs TRBV27 and TRBJ2-1; the D gene is possibly TRBD2 (5 bases). V lost 6 bases and J 9 bases, leaving 9 bases between the germline ends. Looked up from germline, CDR1 is MNHEY and CDR2 is SMNVEV (reference sequence). This CDR3 has 11 residues.

This clone was counted between two and nine times. This rearrangement joins TRBV5-1 to TRBJ2-7; D perhaps matches TRBD1 (6 bases). V was clipped by 1 base and J by 2 bases, with 13 bases between them. Germline V gives CDR1 SGHRS, CDR2 YFSETQ. This CDR3 region has 15 residues. The CDR3 nucleotides are TGCGCCAGCAGCTTGTCAGGGGCCCCAGCCTACGAGCAGTACTTC. Encoded protein: CASSLSGAPAYEQYF. The full variable domain, in which reference TRBV5-1 and TRBJ2-7 provide the parts outside the CDR3, is KAGVTQTPRYLIKTRGQQVTLSCSPISGHRSVSWYQQTPGQGLQFLFEYFSETQRNKGNFPGRFSGRQFSNSRSEMNVSTLELGDSALYLCASSLSGAPAYEQYFGPGTRLTVT.

This chain connects TRBV10-3 to TRBJ2-3, with D hard to call. Germline CDR1 is ENHRY and CDR2 is SYGVKD. The CDR3 consists of 14 residues. The germline V and J ends were trimmed by 2 bases and 4 bases, with 10 bases remaining between them. The CDR3 here is CAISEPLRADTQYF. DNA of the CDR3: TGTGCCATCAGTGAGCCCCTCCGGGCAGATACGCAGTATTTT.

The chain carries TRBV7-8 and TRBJ2-1; 8 nucleotides agree with TRBD2. Germline CDR1 reads SGHVS; CDR2 reads FQNEAQ. V gave up 5 bases and J gave up 8 bases; unmatched junction bases: 14. The CDR3 runs to 16 residues. The CDR3 sequence: CASSRLGLGARDEQFF. The CDR3 nucleotides read TGTGCCAGCAGCCGCCTGGGACTAGGGGCCCGCGATGAGCAGTTCTTC.

The table lists this clone with many counts. The chain has TRBV7-9 and TRBJ1-1; perhaps TRBD1 as D (5 bases). V was clipped by 6 bases and J by 1 base, with 9 bases between them. Germline V gives CDR1 SEHNR, CDR2 FQNEAQ (reference sequence). CDR3 length equals 13 residues. CDR3 protein: CASRLGQNTEAFF. The CDR3 DNA is TGTGCCAGCAGACTCGGACAGAACACTGAAGCTTTCTTT.

The genes are TRBV6-5 and TRBJ1-4, with 11 positions matching TRBD1. CDR3 size: 15 residues. Germline V gene sequence: CDR1 MNHEY, CDR2 SVGAGI. The V gene end was trimmed by 6 bases and the J gene end by 7 bases; junction bases not matched to a gene: 7. The CDR3 nucleotides are TGTGCCAGCAGCTCCTGGACAGGGGGCGGTGAAAAACTGTTTTTT. This codes for CASSSWTGGGEKLFF.

The chain employs TRBV5-8 and TRBJ2-3; D unclear. The germline gives CDR1 SGHTS, CDR2 YDEGEE. Trimming took 0 bases from V and 6 from J, leaving 17 bases between them. The CDR3 runs to 16 residues. The chain's CDR3 is CASSLGSRLRADTQYF. In nucleotides, the CDR3 is TGTGCCAGCAGCTTGGGGTCTAGGCTGAGAGCCGATACGCAGTATTTT.